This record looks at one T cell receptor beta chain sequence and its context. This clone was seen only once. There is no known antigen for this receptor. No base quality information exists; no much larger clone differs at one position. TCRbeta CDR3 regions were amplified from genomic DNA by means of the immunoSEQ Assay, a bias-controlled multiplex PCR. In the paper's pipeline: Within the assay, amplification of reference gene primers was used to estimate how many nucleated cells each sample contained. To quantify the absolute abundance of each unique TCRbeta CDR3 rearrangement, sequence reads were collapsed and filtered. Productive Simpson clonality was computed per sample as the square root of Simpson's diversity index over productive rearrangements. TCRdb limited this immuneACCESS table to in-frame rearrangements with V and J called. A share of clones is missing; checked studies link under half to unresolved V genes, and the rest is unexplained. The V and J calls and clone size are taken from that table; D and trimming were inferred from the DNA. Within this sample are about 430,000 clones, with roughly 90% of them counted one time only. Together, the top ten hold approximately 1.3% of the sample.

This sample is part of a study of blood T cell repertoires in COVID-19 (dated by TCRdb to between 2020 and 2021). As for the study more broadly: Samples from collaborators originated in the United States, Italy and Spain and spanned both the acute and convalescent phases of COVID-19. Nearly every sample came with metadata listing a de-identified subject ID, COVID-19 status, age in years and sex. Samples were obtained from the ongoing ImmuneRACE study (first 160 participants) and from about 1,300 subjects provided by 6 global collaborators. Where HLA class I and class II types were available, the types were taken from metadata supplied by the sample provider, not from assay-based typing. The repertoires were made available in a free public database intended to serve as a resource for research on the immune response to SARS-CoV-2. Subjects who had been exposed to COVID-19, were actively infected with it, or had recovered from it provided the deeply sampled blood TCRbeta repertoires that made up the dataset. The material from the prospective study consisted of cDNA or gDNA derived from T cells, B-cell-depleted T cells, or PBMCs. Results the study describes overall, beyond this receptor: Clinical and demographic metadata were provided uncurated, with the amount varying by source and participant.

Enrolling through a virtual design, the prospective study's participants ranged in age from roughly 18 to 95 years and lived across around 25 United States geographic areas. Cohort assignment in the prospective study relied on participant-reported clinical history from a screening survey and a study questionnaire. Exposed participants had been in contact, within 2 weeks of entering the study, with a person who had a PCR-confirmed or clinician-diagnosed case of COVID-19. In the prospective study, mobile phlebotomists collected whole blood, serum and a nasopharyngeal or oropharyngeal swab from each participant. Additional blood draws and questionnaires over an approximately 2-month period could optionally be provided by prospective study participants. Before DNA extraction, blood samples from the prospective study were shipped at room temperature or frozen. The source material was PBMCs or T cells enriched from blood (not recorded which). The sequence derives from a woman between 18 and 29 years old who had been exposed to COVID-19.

The nucleotide sequence is given as TGTGCCAGCTCACCACAGGGGGGGCTCACAGATACGCAGTATTTT. It specifies CASSPQGGLTDTQYF. The V gene is TRBV18 and the J gene is TRBJ2-3; TRBD2 might be the D gene, on 7 matching bases. There are 15 amino acids in the CDR3, from cysteine to phenylalanine inclusive. The kept DNA is CDR3 alone, 45 bases in frame from the first base. V loses 1 base of germline sequence and J loses 2 bases, and the interval between the two ends is 10 bases. For CDR1 and CDR2, the germline V gene lists KGHSH and LQKENI.